This T cell receptor (beta chain) was sequenced for a study of T cell responses to AZD1222 COVID-19 vaccine. Profiling relied on immunoSEQ multiplex PCR, and the TCRdb table lists in-frame clones only, not all of them. Here the sample spans about 86,000 clones, approximately 88% being singletons. V lost 6 bases and J 4 bases, leaving 15 bases between the germline ends. This CDR3 is 15 amino acids long. The germline V gene encodes CDR1 SEHNR and CDR2 FQNEAQ (reference sequence). This sequence originates from an adult in good health. The sequencing here drew on peripheral blood, taken on day 0 of AZD1222 vaccination. The V and J genes are TRBV7-9 and TRBJ2-2, with a possible D match to TRBD1 (6 bases). The CDR3 DNA sequence: TGTGCCAGCAGTGATCCGGGACAAGCCACCGGGGAGCTGTTTTTT. It codes for CASSDPGQATGELFF.